This TCR beta chain was sequenced during a study of T cells after yellow fever vaccination. TCRdb reprocessed the 5' RACE reads with MiXCR, giving one entry per CDR3 protein. The sample consists of about 75,000 distinct CDR3 sequences, roughly 7% of them appearing once. The table lists this clonotype with a few counts. CDR1 and CDR2 from the germline V gene are SEHNR and FQNEAQ (reference sequence). V shed 4 bases, J shed 5 bases, and the junction held 3 bases outside the gene matches. The CDR3 consists of 14 residues. The sequences come from CD8+ T cells sorted from PBMCs, collected less than 11 days after the first yellow fever vaccination. This clonotype originated in a man aged 18 to 30 who received the YFV17D yellow fever vaccine. The V and J genes are TRBV7-9 and TRBJ1-5; TRBD1 matches 9 bases. The CDR3, as DNA: TGTGCCAGCAGCTCTACAGGGGGCGATCAGCCCCAGCATTTT. Translation: CASSSTGGDQPQHF.